This T cell receptor (beta chain) was profiled in a study of breast tumors, draining lymph nodes, adjacent tissues. There are many counts of this clonotype. The antigen remains undetermined. Findings and caveats of the study: Tumor TCR diversity was below lymph nodes but above nontumor tissue. Compared with basal-like, luminal-like tumors shared significantly more repertoire with nontumor tissue.

Each CDR3 protein is one row after TCRdb ran MiXCR on the multiplex PCR reads. This sample yields under 300,000 distinct CDR3 sequences, of which under 40% are seen a single time; over 3.5% belongs to the top ten. Breast cancer patients provided tissue from their axillary draining lymph nodes. The sequence came from a female donor with breast cancer. Some clones in this sample may be carry-over from other donors' samples. The specimen was axillary lymph node tissue.

CDR3 in amino acids: CAISPLAGGIDTQYF. CDR3 coding DNA: TGTGCCATCAGCCCACTAGCGGGAGGCATAGATACGCAGTATTTT. The V gene is TRBV10-3, the J gene TRBJ2-3, with 12 bases aligning to TRBD2. The V gene end was trimmed by 6 bases and the J gene end by 5 bases; junction bases not matched to a gene: 6. CDR1 is ENHRY, CDR2 SYGVKD, per germline. CDR3 size: 15 residues.